Listed here are 25 T cell receptor beta chains from one sample, sequenced in a study of control samples from healthy donors and cancer patients. Assay used: immunoSEQ multiplex PCR; TCRdb lists only in-frame clones, some missing. This sample yields around 110,000 clones, of which 88% are seen a single time; approximately 2.2% belongs to the top ten. The sample taken for sequencing was blood. These receptors all come from a woman aged 65 to 85 in good health.

The chain carries TRBV28 and TRBJ1-1; no firm D call. The CDR3 has 13 residues. V was shortened by 7 bases and J by 5 bases, with 14 bases between the two germline ends. Germline CDR1 reads MDHEN; CDR2 reads SYDVKM. The CDR3 spells CASTVEGRTEAFF. The CDR3 DNA reads TGTGCCAGCACGGTGGAAGGCCGGACTGAAGCTTTCTTT.

The rearrangement links TRBV10-3 to TRBJ1-4; 11 bases map to TRBD1. Germline CDR1 reads ENHRY; CDR2 reads SYGVKD. This CDR3 is 15 amino acids long. The V segment lost 6 bases and the J segment 1 base; nucleotides outside the gene matches: 1. DNA of the CDR3: TGTGCCATCAGGGGGACAGGGGGAACTAATGAAAAACTGTTTTTT. As protein: CAIRGTGGTNEKLFF.

This clone was observed once. The chain carries TRBV5-6 and TRBJ1-3, with D maybe TRBD1 (6 bases). Trimming cost V 4 bases and J 0 bases, with 11 bases left between them. Germline V CDR1 and CDR2: SGHDT, YYEEEE. CDR3 length: 15 residues. CDR3 protein: CASSPGDYSGNTIYF. In DNA, the CDR3 is TGTGCCAGCAGCCCAGGGGATTACTCTGGAAACACCATATATTTT.

The chain employs TRBV11-3 and TRBJ2-7, with TRBD2 identical over 7 bases. V gave up 4 bases and J gave up 4 bases; unmatched junction bases: 7. Germline CDR1 and CDR2: SGHNT and YENEEA. The CDR3 totals 14 residues. The CDR3 protein is CASSSRDYPYEQYF. CDR3 coding DNA: TGTGCCAGCAGCTCCCGGGACTACCCGTACGAGCAGTACTTC.

This clone appeared a single time. The gene calls are TRBV19 and TRBJ1-1; tentatively, D is TRBD1 (5 bases). Deletions cut 3 bases from V and 7 bases from J, with 15 bases between. CDR1 is LNHDA and CDR2 is SQIVND in the germline V gene (reference sequence). CDR3 length: 14 residues. CDR3 DNA sequence: TGTGCCAGTAGTATGCAGGACAAGGGGTATGAAGCTTTCTTT. Its translation: CASSMQDKGYEAFF.

The V call is TRBV16, the J call TRBJ1-1; D is undetermined. The V end was cut by 6 bases, the J end by 2 bases, with 10 bases between. The CDR3 sequence is 13 residues long. The germline V gene encodes CDR1 KGHSY and CDR2 FQNENV. Written as DNA, the CDR3 is TGTGCCAGCAGTTCGGACCGCAACACTGAAGCTTTCTTT. Translating it yields CASSSDRNTEAFF.

The V and J genes are TRBV7-9 and TRBJ2-3, with TRBD1 matching over 7 bases. CDR1 SEHNR and CDR2 FQNEAQ come from the germline V gene (reference sequence). V trimming: 7 bases; J trimming: 6 bases; junction bases outside the gene matches: 10. This CDR3 has 14 amino acids. CDR3: CASTWDRYSDTQYF. The CDR3 DNA is TGTGCCAGCACATGGGACAGATACTCGGATACGCAGTATTTT.

This clone was observed once. The chain couples TRBV6-5 to TRBJ1-1, with a weak D call TRBD1 (6 bases). The CDR3 covers 11 residues. The germline CDR1 and CDR2 sequences are MNHEY and SVGAGI. V dropped 4 bases and J dropped 8 bases, with 8 bases sitting between them. The CDR3 nucleotides are TGTGCCAGCAGTTCCCAGGGGGAAGCTTTCTTT. This codes for CASSSQGEAFF.

The chain combines TRBV18 with TRBJ2-1, with TRBD2 identical over 8 bases. CDR1 and CDR2 (germline): KGHSH, LQKENI. CDR3 size: 15 residues. J gave up 8 bases and V 6 bases, and 12 bases lay outside the gene matches. The CDR3 sequence: CASSLSGGLWDEQFF. CDR3 DNA: TGTGCCAGCTCTCTAAGCGGGGGACTGTGGGATGAGCAGTTCTTC.

The chain recombines TRBV3-1 (or the pseudogene TRBV3-2) with TRBJ1-6; 8 bases fit TRBD1. CDR1 and CDR2 (germline): LGHDT, YNNKEL (reference sequence). V gave up 5 bases and J gave up 7 bases; unmatched junction bases: 13. The CDR3 covers 17 residues. CDR3 nucleotide sequence: TGTGCCAGCAGCGGGTTACCCGGACAGGGCTTAAATTCACCCCTCCACTTT. Amino acid sequence: CASSGLPGQGLNSPLHF.

V and J are TRBV9 and TRBJ1-5; 7 positions match TRBD1. The CDR3 is 16 residues long. From germline, CDR1 is SGDLS and CDR2 YYNGEE. V shed 3 bases and J 3 bases; nucleotides not matched to a gene: 9. The CDR3 reads CASSDGTANLNQPQHF. The CDR3, as DNA: TGTGCCAGCAGCGATGGGACAGCCAACCTCAATCAGCCCCAGCATTTT.

This chain connects TRBV9 to TRBJ1-4, with D uncertain. This CDR3 region has 15 residues. V was pared by 4 bases and J by 8 bases, with 18 bases between. Germline-derived CDR1 and CDR2 are SGDLS and YYNGEE. CDR3 coding DNA: TGTGCCAGCAGCCCCCAAGGGAGAAGGATCGAAAAACTGTTTTTT. This translates into CASSPQGRRIEKLFF.

The chain joins TRBV6-5 to TRBJ2-1; 10 bases are a match to TRBD1. CDR3 length equals 14 residues. In germline, CDR1 is MNHEY, CDR2 SVGAGI. J gave up 9 bases and V 7 bases, and 9 bases lay outside the gene matches. CDR3 region: CASKGTGVRIEQFF. CDR3 DNA: TGTGCCAGCAAAGGGACAGGGGTGCGTATTGAGCAGTTCTTC.

This clone was seen only once. The rearrangement joins TRBV11-2 to TRBJ1-2; no clear D gene. This CDR3 is built from 12 residues. V was clipped by 1 base and J by 10 bases, with 10 bases between them. Germline V CDR1 and CDR2: SGHAT, FQNNGV. The CDR3 region is CASSLVMRDYTF. The CDR3 region has the DNA TGTGCCAGCAGCTTAGTTATGAGAGACTACACCTTC. The full variable domain, in which reference TRBV11-2 and TRBJ1-2 provide the parts outside the CDR3, is EAGVAQSPRYKIIEKRQSVAFWCNPISGHATLYWYQQILGQGPKLLIQFQNNGVVDDSQLPKDRFSAERLKGVDSTLKIQPAKLEDSAVYLCASSLVMRDYTFGSGTRLTVV.

The V gene is TRBV5-5, the J gene TRBJ1-5, with D perhaps matching TRBD1 (5 bases). CDR3 length: 15 residues. The germline CDR1 and CDR2 sequences are SGHKS and YYEKEE (reference sequence). Between the trimmed V and J ends, which lost 5 bases and 1 base, there was a span of 13 bases. The CDR3 DNA sequence: TGTGCCAGCAGTCATACTGGGGGGAGCAATCAGCCCCAGCATTTT. Translating it yields CASSHTGGSNQPQHF.

The chain combines TRBV5-1 with TRBJ2-1; TRBD1 agrees at 9 bases. CDR1 SGHRS and CDR2 YFSETQ come from the germline V gene. The ends lost 7 bases at V and 5 bases at J; junction bases unmatched: 4. The CDR3 consists of 13 residues. The CDR3 is CASGRTGDNEQFF. The CDR3 nucleotides are TGCGCCAGCGGACGGACAGGGGACAATGAGCAGTTCTTC.

V and J are TRBV10-1 and TRBJ2-5; tentative D call: TRBD2 (5 bases). Germline CDR1 WNHNN, CDR2 SYGVQD (reference sequence). The CDR3 is 14 residues long. Trimming took off 2 bases at V and 4 bases at J, with 11 bases between the two ends. CDR3 loop: CASSEDIGGETQYF. Here the CDR3 DNA reads TGCGCCAGCAGTGAGGACATCGGAGGAGAGACCCAGTACTTC.

The chain combines TRBV7-2 with TRBJ2-7; TRBD1 might be the D (5 bases). CDR1 is SGHTA and CDR2 is FQGNSA in the germline V gene. V dropped 3 bases and J dropped 4 bases, with 10 bases sitting between them. The CDR3 has 13 amino acids. CDR3 nucleotides: TGTGCCAGCAGCTTTAATCAGGGTTACGAGCAGTACTTC. Its protein is CASSFNQGYEQYF.

The chain links TRBV5-1 to TRBJ2-5; D is possibly TRBD2 (5 bases). The ends were cut back, 3 bases at V and 5 bases at J, with 17 bases in the middle. Germline V lookup: CDR1 SGHRS, CDR2 YFSETQ. CDR3 length: 15 residues. The CDR3 reads CASSSVMDPGETQYF. The DNA of the CDR3 is TGCGCCAGCAGCTCAGTAATGGACCCGGGGGAGACCCAGTACTTC.

The chain links TRBV4-1 to TRBJ2-1, with unresolved D. The length of the CDR3 is 12 residues. V was cut by 3 bases and J by 3 bases, with 3 bases left in between. CDR1 and CDR2 from the germline V gene are MGHRA and YSYEKL. CDR3 amino acids: CASSHLYNEQFF. The CDR3 coding sequence is TGCGCCAGCAGCCACCTCTACAATGAGCAGTTCTTC.

V and J are TRBV19 and TRBJ1-5; 10 nucleotides line up with TRBD1. Trimming at V came to 7 bases and at J to 0 bases, leaving 15 bases not matched to a gene. CDR1 LNHDA and CDR2 SQIVND come from the germline V gene (reference sequence). This CDR3 has 19 residues. CDR3: CASTLTWDRGSYSNQPQHF. The CDR3 DNA sequence: TGTGCCAGTACCCTCACGTGGGACAGGGGCTCCTATAGCAATCAGCCCCAGCATTTT.

The chain couples TRBV19 to TRBJ1-5, with TRBD1 matching 9 bases. Germline lookup yields CDR1 LNHDA and CDR2 SQIVND (reference sequence). This CDR3 region has 15 residues. The trim removed 6 bases at V and 1 base at J, leaving 4 bases unmatched. The CDR3 sequence: CASSLGTGSNQPQHF. CDR3 DNA: TGTGCCAGTAGCTTAGGGACAGGGAGCAATCAGCCCCAGCATTTT.

The chain is built from TRBV18 and TRBJ2-5, with TRBD2 as a possible D gene (5 bases). Trimming stripped 6 bases from V and 5 bases from J, with 19 bases between. The CDR3 is made up of 15 amino acids. Germline V CDR1 and CDR2: KGHSH, LQKENI. CDR3 protein: CASSPSASWEETQYF. The CDR3 nucleotides are TGTGCCAGCTCCCCCTCGGCTTCTTGGGAGGAGACCCAGTACTTC.

The gene calls are TRBV6-4 and TRBJ2-6; D is undetermined. Germline V gene sequence: CDR1 MRHNA, CDR2 SNTAGT. This CDR3 is built from 13 residues. V lost 4 bases, J lost 0 bases, and 1 base lay in between. The CDR3 DNA follows: TGTGCCAGCAGTGCCTCTGGGGCCAACGTCCTGACTTTC. Translating gives CASSASGANVLTF.

V gene TRBV12-3 or TRBV12-4 combines with J gene TRBJ1-1; D is unclear. The CDR3 covers 12 residues. Trimming took 8 bases from V and 3 from J, leaving 10 bases between them. CDR3: CASQWRDTEAFF. The CDR3 region has the DNA TGTGCCAGCCAGTGGCGTGACACTGAAGCTTTCTTT.